This TCR beta chain was captured by sequencing in a study of blood T cell repertoires in COVID-19. Whole-study context: Researchers got acute and convalescent COVID-19 samples from the United States, Italy and Spain.

Original processing notes: By means of reference gene primer amplification, nucleated cell counts were estimated. Libraries were prepared by immunoSEQ multiplex PCR; TCRdb keeps only in-frame clonotypes and omits some of them. V, J and clone size derive from that table, while D and trimming were established from the DNA sequence. The data hold hundreds of thousands of clones, with about 80% observed a single time. The ends lost 4 bases at V and 2 bases at J; junction bases unmatched: 7. This CDR3 comprises 15 residues. Germline CDR1 is SGHKS and CDR2 is YYEKEE (reference sequence). This clone showed up just once.

Sequenced material: peripheral blood. The V gene is TRBV5-5, the J gene TRBJ2-7; 9 bases align to TRBD1. This clonotype originated in a woman of 80 years or more with acute or convalescent COVID-19. The CDR3, as DNA: TGTGCCAGCAGCCCGACAGGGGGTTTCCCCTACGAGCAGTACTTC. It is translated as CASSPTGGFPYEQYF.